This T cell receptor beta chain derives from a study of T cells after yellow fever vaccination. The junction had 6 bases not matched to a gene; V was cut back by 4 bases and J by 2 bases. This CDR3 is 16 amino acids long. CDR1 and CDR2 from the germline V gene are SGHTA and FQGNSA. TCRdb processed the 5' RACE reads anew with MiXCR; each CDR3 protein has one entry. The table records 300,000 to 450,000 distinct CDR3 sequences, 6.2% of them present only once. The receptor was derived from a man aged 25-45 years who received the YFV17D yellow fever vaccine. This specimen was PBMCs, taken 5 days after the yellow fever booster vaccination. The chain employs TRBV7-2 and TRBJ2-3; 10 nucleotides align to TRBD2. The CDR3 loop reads CASSSHGLAVTDTQYF. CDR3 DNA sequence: TGTGCCAGCAGCTCGCACGGACTAGCGGTCACAGATACGCAGTATTTT. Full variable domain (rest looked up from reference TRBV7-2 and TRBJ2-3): GAGVSQSPSNKVTEKGKDVELRCDPISGHTALYWYRQSLGQGLEFLIYFQGNSAPDKSGLPSDRFSAERTGGSVSTLTIQRTQQEDSAVYLCASSSHGLAVTDTQYFGPGTRLTVL.